A selection of T cell receptor beta chains follows, all from one sample in a study of control samples from healthy donors and cancer patients. Sequencing was performed with immunoSEQ multiplex PCR; in TCRdb, only in-frame clones are kept and a portion is missing. The profile shows about 160,000 clones, about 90% of them singletons. The sequenced sample was blood. These receptors all come from a man younger than 45 in good health. Each CDR3 is given with its conserved first and last residue. D genes are given only for firm matches. For some rows the clone size is stated as once, few or many, or as a class when expanded; others skip it.

abundance: NA
d_gene: NA
v_gene: TRBV2
j_gene: TRBJ1-1
CDR3nt: TGTGCCAGCAGTGCCATGGACACTGAAGCTTTCTTT
CDR3aa: CASSAMDTEAFF

abundance: many
d_gene: NA
v_gene: TRBV4-1
j_gene: TRBJ1-1
CDR3nt: TGCGCCAGCAGCCAAGTTCCGGCAGGGAGGAACACTGAAGCTTTCTTT
CDR3aa: CASSQVPAGRNTEAFF

abundance: NA
d_gene: TRBD2
v_gene: TRBV7-2
j_gene: TRBJ2-1
CDR3nt: TGTGCCAGCAGCTTGGGGAGGGCCATGAATGAGCAGTTCTTC
CDR3aa: CASSLGRAMNEQFF

abundance: NA
d_gene: NA
v_gene: TRBV6-5
j_gene: TRBJ2-3
CDR3nt: TGTGCCACCCGGGCCGGGGTAAACACAGATACGCAGTATTTT
CDR3aa: CATRAGVNTDTQYF

abundance: NA
d_gene: NA
v_gene: TRBV15
j_gene: TRBJ1-6
CDR3nt: TGTGCCACCAGCAGAGGGGGCAATTCACCCCTCCACTTT
CDR3aa: CATSRGGNSPLHF

abundance: NA
d_gene: NA
v_gene: TRBV2
j_gene: TRBJ1-3
CDR3nt: TGTGCCAGCAGTGATGACCTCCTATTGATCGGAAACACCATATATTTT
CDR3aa: CASSDDLLLIGNTIYF

abundance: NA
d_gene: NA
v_gene: TRBV9
j_gene: TRBJ2-3
CDR3nt: TGTGCCAGCAGCGCTTTCACAGATACGCAGTATTTT
CDR3aa: CASSAFTDTQYF

abundance: once
d_gene: TRBD1
v_gene: TRBV5-1
j_gene: TRBJ1-4
CDR3nt: TGCGCCAGCAGCTTGGGACAGGGATTGCAAAAACTGTTTTTT
CDR3aa: CASSLGQGLQKLFF

abundance: NA
d_gene: NA
v_gene: TRBV6-2/TRBV6-3
j_gene: TRBJ1-5
CDR3nt: TGTGCCAGCAGTTACGGCGGATGGTATAGCAATCAGCCCCAGCATTTT
CDR3aa: CASSYGGWYSNQPQHF

abundance: NA
d_gene: NA
v_gene: TRBV20-1
j_gene: TRBJ2-3
CDR3nt: TGCAGTGCTAGTGGGGACAGCACAGATACGCAGTATTTT
CDR3aa: CSASGDSTDTQYF

abundance: NA
d_gene: NA
v_gene: TRBV5-4
j_gene: TRBJ2-1
CDR3nt: TGTGCCAGCAGCTTGAAAGAGGGAGGGGGCAATGAGCAGTTCTTC
CDR3aa: CASSLKEGGGNEQFF

abundance: NA
d_gene: TRBD1
v_gene: TRBV7-6
j_gene: TRBJ2-1
CDR3nt: TGTGCCAGCAGCGTCCTGACAGGGGCACCAAGTACTAGCTACAATGAGCAGTTCTTC
CDR3aa: CASSVLTGAPSTSYNEQFF

abundance: once
d_gene: NA
v_gene: TRBV29-1
j_gene: TRBJ1-1
CDR3nt: TGCAGCGCTGGGGCCCAATTGAACACTGAAGCTTTCTTT
CDR3aa: CSAGAQLNTEAFF

abundance: NA
d_gene: NA
v_gene: TRBV9
j_gene: TRBJ2-1
CDR3nt: TGTGCCAGCAGCGTAGGCTATGAGCAGTTCTTC
CDR3aa: CASSVGYEQFF

abundance: NA
d_gene: NA
v_gene: TRBV7-9
j_gene: TRBJ1-4
CDR3nt: TGTGCCAGCAGCTTAGCTCGGGGGTCCGGTGAAAAACTGTTTTTT
CDR3aa: CASSLARGSGEKLFF

abundance: NA
d_gene: NA
v_gene: TRBV3-1/TRBV3-2
j_gene: TRBJ2-7
CDR3nt: TGTGCCAGCAGCCAAGAACTATCCGCCTACGAGCAGTACTTC
CDR3aa: CASSQELSAYEQYF

abundance: NA
d_gene: TRBD1
v_gene: TRBV5-6
j_gene: TRBJ1-5
CDR3nt: TGTGCCAGCAGCTTAGGGGACAGGGACCATCAGCCCCAGCATTTT
CDR3aa: CASSLGDRDHQPQHF

abundance: NA
d_gene: TRBD1
v_gene: TRBV2
j_gene: TRBJ1-6
CDR3nt: TGTGCCAGCAGCGGGACAGGGGGCAATAATTCACCCCTCCACTTT
CDR3aa: CASSGTGGNNSPLHF

abundance: few
d_gene: NA
v_gene: TRBV9
j_gene: TRBJ2-1
CDR3nt: TGTGCCAGCAGCGTAGATGGGGTACCCTACAATGAGCAGTTCTTC
CDR3aa: CASSVDGVPYNEQFF

abundance: NA
d_gene: NA
v_gene: TRBV4-2
j_gene: TRBJ2-1
CDR3nt: TGTGCCAGCAGCCTATCCTATGAGCAGTTCTTC
CDR3aa: CASSLSYEQFF

abundance: NA
d_gene: TRBD1
v_gene: TRBV2
j_gene: TRBJ1-6
CDR3nt: TGTGCCAGCACGGGACAGTATAATTCACCCCTCCACTTT
CDR3aa: CASTGQYNSPLHF

abundance: NA
d_gene: NA
v_gene: TRBV4-2
j_gene: TRBJ1-5
CDR3nt: TGTGCCAGCAGCCATGCCGGGACTGACCGTGGGCCCCAGCATTTT
CDR3aa: CASSHAGTDRGPQHF

abundance: NA
d_gene: NA
v_gene: TRBV3-1/TRBV3-2
j_gene: TRBJ2-3
CDR3nt: TGTGCCAGCAGCCAAGAGGGCTATACGCAGTATTTT
CDR3aa: CASSQEGYTQYF

abundance: NA
d_gene: NA
v_gene: TRBV5-1
j_gene: TRBJ1-3
CDR3nt: TGCGCCAGCAGCTTAGAACAGCTTAACTCTGGAAACACCATATATTTT
CDR3aa: CASSLEQLNSGNTIYF

abundance: NA
d_gene: NA
v_gene: TRBV6-2/TRBV6-3
j_gene: TRBJ1-5
CDR3nt: TGTGCCAGCAGCCAGAGAATCGGAAGCAATCAGCCCCAGCATTTT
CDR3aa: CASSQRIGSNQPQHF

abundance: NA
d_gene: NA
v_gene: TRBV4-2
j_gene: TRBJ2-5
CDR3nt: TGTGCCAGCAGCCAAGATACGAGCTCGCAAGAGACCCAGTACTTC
CDR3aa: CASSQDTSSQETQYF

abundance: once
d_gene: TRBD2
v_gene: TRBV4-1
j_gene: TRBJ2-7
CDR3nt: TGCGCCAGCAGCCAAGAGATCGCGGGGGGGATCTACGAGCAGTACTTC
CDR3aa: CASSQEIAGGIYEQYF

abundance: NA
d_gene: NA
v_gene: TRBV9
j_gene: TRBJ1-2
CDR3nt: TGTGCCAGCAGTAGACCTGGGGGCTACACCTTC
CDR3aa: CASSRPGGYTF

abundance: NA
d_gene: NA
v_gene: TRBV6-5
j_gene: TRBJ1-1
CDR3nt: TGTGCCAGCAGTCTACAGCGTATGAACACTGAAGCTTTCTTT
CDR3aa: CASSLQRMNTEAFF

abundance: NA
d_gene: TRBD2
v_gene: TRBV7-3
j_gene: TRBJ2-7
CDR3nt: TGTGCCAGCAGCTTAAATAGCGGGGGTTCCTACGAGCAGTACTTC
CDR3aa: CASSLNSGGSYEQYF

abundance: NA
d_gene: NA
v_gene: TRBV25-1
j_gene: TRBJ2-5
CDR3nt: TGTGCCAGCAGTGAATATAGGGGTAGCGGCCAGTACTTC
CDR3aa: CASSEYRGSGQYF

abundance: NA
d_gene: TRBD1
v_gene: TRBV19
j_gene: TRBJ2-7
CDR3nt: TGTGCCAGTACCCCCGGGACAGGGGGCGACGAGCAGTACTTC
CDR3aa: CASTPGTGGDEQYF

abundance: NA
d_gene: NA
v_gene: TRBV11-3
j_gene: TRBJ2-1
CDR3nt: TGTGCCAGCAGCTTAGGTTCCCCCCGCGACTCCTACAATGAGCAGTTCTTC
CDR3aa: CASSLGSPRDSYNEQFF

abundance: once
d_gene: NA
v_gene: TRBV13
j_gene: TRBJ1-2
CDR3nt: TGTGCCAGCAGCTTACCAGGGAACTATGGCTACACCTTC
CDR3aa: CASSLPGNYGYTF

abundance: NA
d_gene: NA
v_gene: TRBV10-3
j_gene: TRBJ1-1
CDR3nt: TGTGCCATCAGCGGTACCCTTGATGGATCGAACACTGAAGCTTTCTTT
CDR3aa: CAISGTLDGSNTEAFF

abundance: NA
d_gene: TRBD1
v_gene: TRBV6-2/TRBV6-3
j_gene: TRBJ1-5
CDR3nt: TGTGCCAGCAGTTACTTATCTCAGGGGGCCGGCAATCAGCCCCAGCATTTT
CDR3aa: CASSYLSQGAGNQPQHF

abundance: few
d_gene: NA
v_gene: TRBV7-3
j_gene: TRBJ1-5
CDR3nt: TGTGCCAGCAGCTTAGGGGGAAACAATCAGCCCCAGCATTTT
CDR3aa: CASSLGGNNQPQHF

abundance: few
d_gene: TRBD2
v_gene: TRBV19
j_gene: TRBJ2-7
CDR3nt: TGTGCCAGTAGTATAATTAGCGGGAGCGCCTACGAGCAGTACTTC
CDR3aa: CASSIISGSAYEQYF

abundance: NA
d_gene: NA
v_gene: TRBV4-3
j_gene: TRBJ2-3
CDR3nt: TGCGCCAGCAGCCAAGAAAGGGCAGATACGCAGTATTTT
CDR3aa: CASSQERADTQYF

abundance: NA
d_gene: TRBD2
v_gene: TRBV18
j_gene: TRBJ2-5
CDR3nt: TGTGCCAGCCGTACGGGGGGGACGACCCAGTACTTC
CDR3aa: CASRTGGTTQYF

abundance: NA
d_gene: TRBD2
v_gene: TRBV28
j_gene: TRBJ2-1
CDR3nt: TGTGCCAGCAGTCCCCAGGGTAGCGGGAGTAAGAATGAGCAGTTCTTC
CDR3aa: CASSPQGSGSKNEQFF

abundance: once
d_gene: TRBD1
v_gene: TRBV29-1
j_gene: TRBJ1-1
CDR3nt: TGCAGCGCTCGACAGGGGGCAATGAACACTGAAGCTTTCTTT
CDR3aa: CSARQGAMNTEAFF

abundance: NA
d_gene: TRBD1
v_gene: TRBV9
j_gene: TRBJ2-5
CDR3nt: TGTGCCAGCGCCCTCGAAGGACAGGGGCAGACCCAGTACTTC
CDR3aa: CASALEGQGQTQYF

abundance: NA
d_gene: NA
v_gene: TRBV12-3/TRBV12-4
j_gene: TRBJ1-1
CDR3nt: TGTGCCAGCAATGGCTGGCCGCACACTGAAGCTTTCTTT
CDR3aa: CASNGWPHTEAFF

abundance: NA
d_gene: TRBD1
v_gene: TRBV18
j_gene: TRBJ1-4
CDR3nt: TGTGCCAGCTCACCCTTCCGGGACAGGGGGACTAATGAAAAACTGTTTTTT
CDR3aa: CASSPFRDRGTNEKLFF

abundance: NA
d_gene: NA
v_gene: TRBV18
j_gene: TRBJ1-1
CDR3nt: TGTGCCAGCTCACCTCTTCAAGACACTGAAGCTTTCTTT
CDR3aa: CASSPLQDTEAFF

abundance: NA
d_gene: NA
v_gene: TRBV4-1
j_gene: TRBJ2-3
CDR3nt: TGCGCCAGCAGCCAACCAGGGGCAGATACGCAGTATTTT
CDR3aa: CASSQPGADTQYF

abundance: NA
d_gene: TRBD2
v_gene: TRBV6-1
j_gene: TRBJ2-2
CDR3nt: TGTGCCAGCAGTGAACTAGCGGGAGCCCCCGGGGAGCTGTTTTTT
CDR3aa: CASSELAGAPGELFF

abundance: NA
d_gene: NA
v_gene: TRBV15
j_gene: TRBJ2-7
CDR3nt: TGTGCCACCACCGGGGGGATGACGACAGGCGAGCAGTACTTC
CDR3aa: CATTGGMTTGEQYF

abundance: NA
d_gene: TRBD2
v_gene: TRBV11-3
j_gene: TRBJ2-2
CDR3nt: TGTGCCAGCAGGGCTAGCGGCACCGGGGAGCTGTTTTTT
CDR3aa: CASRASGTGELFF

abundance: NA
d_gene: NA
v_gene: TRBV11-2
j_gene: TRBJ1-2
CDR3nt: TGTGCCAGCAGCTTAAGTGGGGCGAAAGGCTACACCTTC
CDR3aa: CASSLSGAKGYTF

abundance: NA
d_gene: NA
v_gene: TRBV28
j_gene: TRBJ2-7
CDR3nt: TGTGCCAGCAGTCCTATATTGACCCTTAACTACGAGCAGTACTTC
CDR3aa: CASSPILTLNYEQYF

abundance: NA
d_gene: TRBD1
v_gene: TRBV5-1
j_gene: TRBJ1-4
CDR3nt: TGCGCCAGCAGCGGGCGACAGGGGGGTAATGAAAAACTGTTTTTT
CDR3aa: CASSGRQGGNEKLFF

abundance: once
d_gene: NA
v_gene: TRBV28
j_gene: TRBJ1-1
CDR3nt: TGTGCCAGCATACCCGGCCAGAACACTGAAGCTTTCTTT
CDR3aa: CASIPGQNTEAFF

abundance: large
d_gene: NA
v_gene: TRBV19
j_gene: TRBJ1-6
CDR3nt: TGTGCCAGTAGTTCGAATCACTCACCCCTCCACTTT
CDR3aa: CASSSNHSPLHF

abundance: NA
d_gene: TRBD1
v_gene: TRBV29-1
j_gene: TRBJ2-7
CDR3nt: TGCAGCGTACTTGGACAGGACTACGAGCAGTACTTC
CDR3aa: CSVLGQDYEQYF